The T cell receptor beta chain described here comes from a study of T cell responses to AZD1222 COVID-19 vaccine. The germline V gene encodes CDR1 SGHNT and CDR2 YYREEE (reference sequence). The CDR3 is made up of 15 amino acids. V was shortened by 0 bases and J by 6 bases, with 14 bases between the two germline ends. As to this clone: Its antigen is as yet unknown.

Findings and limits, study-wide: Repertoire collection took place solely once the T cell response had peaked.

Clones were sequenced by immunoSEQ multiplex PCR, and TCRdb holds only the in-frame ones, with some missing. The sample contains 150,000 to 200,000 clones, approximately 90% of which appear only once. The material sequenced was peripheral blood, taken 28 days after the second AZD1222 dose. The V and J genes are TRBV5-4 and TRBJ2-3; D might be TRBD2 (8 bases). This receptor was taken from an adult who received the AZD1222 COVID-19 vaccine. The CDR3 nucleotides read TGTGCCAGCAGCTTGGCCGGGAGGGGGCGGGATACGCAGTATTTT. Its protein product is CASSLAGRGRDTQYF.